This T cell receptor beta chain originates from a study of shared clonotypes between healthy human individuals. Study information: Per donor, CD8 memory used one plate, CD8 naive used two, CD4 memory used three and CD4 naive used three.

A word on this clone: Its target is unknown.

Germline V gene lookup returns CDR1 GTSNPN and CDR2 SVGIG (reference sequence). The germline V and J ends were trimmed by 3 bases and 6 bases, with 15 bases remaining between them. This CDR3 comprises 14 residues. Study-level findings and limits: Larger estimated richness was generally seen in naive subsets than in memory subsets.

TCRdb keeps only in-frame clones here, not all; method: immunoSEQ multiplex PCR. Of a few million clones listed, approximately 95% are singletons. The TCR sequence derives from a young man in good health. The sequencing sample was made of naive CD4+ T cells sorted from blood. Sample subset: CD45RA+ positively selected. The chain combines TRBV30 with TRBJ1-5, with D perhaps matching TRBD1 (5 bases). CDR3 region: CAWSPGGTGQPQHF. The CDR3 bases are TGTGCCTGGAGCCCCGGGGGAACCGGTCAGCCCCAGCATTTT.